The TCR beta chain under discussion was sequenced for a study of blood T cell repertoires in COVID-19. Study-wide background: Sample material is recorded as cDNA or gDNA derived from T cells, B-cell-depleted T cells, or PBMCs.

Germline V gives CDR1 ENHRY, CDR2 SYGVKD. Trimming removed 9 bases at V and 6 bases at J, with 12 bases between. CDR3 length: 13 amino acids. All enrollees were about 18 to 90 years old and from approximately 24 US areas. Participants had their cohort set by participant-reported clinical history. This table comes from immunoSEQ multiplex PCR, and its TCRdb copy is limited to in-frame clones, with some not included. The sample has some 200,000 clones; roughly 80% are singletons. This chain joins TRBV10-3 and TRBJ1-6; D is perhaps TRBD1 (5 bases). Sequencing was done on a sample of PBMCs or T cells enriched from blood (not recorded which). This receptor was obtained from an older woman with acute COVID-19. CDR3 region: CAIRGLGNSPLHF. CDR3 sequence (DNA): TGTGCCATAAGGGGCTTAGGTAATTCACCCCTCCACTTT.